A selection of T cell receptor beta chains follows, all from one sample in a study of naive and memory T cell subsets. Using its own MiXCR run on the 5' RACE reads, TCRdb lists one record per CDR3 protein. The profile shows roughly 48,000 distinct CDR3 sequences, approximately 4.5% of them singletons. These receptors were taken from a female donor in good health. Both conserved end residues are part of each CDR3. D genes are given only for firm matches. Part of the rows lack a size; the others show once, few, many or a class for expanded clones.

v_call	j_call	clone_size	d_call	cdr3_nt	cdr3_aa
TRBV28	TRBJ1-1	many	.	TGTGCCAGCATCGAGGGGAACACTGAAGCTTTCTTT	CASIEGNTEAFF
TRBV10-3	TRBJ2-1	many	TRBD1	TGTGCCACAGGACAGGGGGCTTATAATGAGCAGTTCTTC	CATGQGAYNEQFF
TRBV20-1	TRBJ2-1	many	TRBD2	TGCAGTGCTGGGACTAGCCGCTACAATGAGCAGTTCTTC	CSAGTSRYNEQFF
TRBV6-1	TRBJ2-1	many	.	TGTGCCAGCATACTAAGCTCCTACAATGAGCAGTTCTTC	CASILSSYNEQFF
TRBV20-1	TRBJ2-7	many	TRBD2	TGCAGTATGATAGGGACTAGCGGGAGGGGCGAGCAGTACTTC	CSMIGTSGRGEQYF
TRBV5-8	TRBJ1-4	.	TRBD1	TGTGCCAGCAACCCCGGGACAGCCGATAATGAAAAACTGTTTTTT	CASNPGTADNEKLFF
TRBV29-1	TRBJ2-2	few	.	TGCAGCGTTGTTTTATCCGGGGGCGGGGAGCTGTTTTTT	CSVVLSGGGELFF
TRBV20-1	TRBJ1-5	many	.	TGCAGTGCTAGACCTCAGAGCCTCCCCAATCAGCCCCAGCATTTT	CSARPQSLPNQPQHF
TRBV7-2	TRBJ2-7	many	.	TGTGCCAGCAGCTCCAGCCAGGGCCCCTACGAGCAGTACTTC	CASSSSQGPYEQYF
TRBV5-1	TRBJ2-7	many	TRBD2	TGCGCCAGCAGTCCCGGACTAGCGGGAGGACGGAACGAGCAGTACTTC	CASSPGLAGGRNEQYF
TRBV29-1	TRBJ2-5	many	TRBD2	TGCAGCGTTGTGTTTGGTAGCGGGTACCAAGAGACCCAGTACTTC	CSVVFGSGYQETQYF
TRBV29-1	TRBJ2-7	many	.	TGCAGCGTTCGAGGACAGTCCTTGTATGAGCAGTACTTC	CSVRGQSLYEQYF
TRBV19	TRBJ2-3	many	.	TGTGCCAGTAGTCTCCGGACAGAATGGCAGGGAATTACGCAGTATTTT	CASSLRTEWQGITQYF
TRBV3-1	TRBJ2-4	many	.	TGTGCCAGCAGCCCCGTGAGGGCGGCCAAAAACATTCAGTACTTC	CASSPVRAAKNIQYF
TRBV29-1	TRBJ2-5	many	TRBD2	TGCAGCGGGTCCCTAGCGGTGCAAGAGACCCAGTACTTC	CSGSLAVQETQYF
TRBV12-3/TRBV12-4	TRBJ2-1	many	.	TGTGCCAGCAGTCCCTCCACCGGGATTAACAGTCTTCCTGAGCAGTTCTTC	CASSPSTGINSLPEQFF
TRBV6-1	TRBJ2-7	many	TRBD1	TGTGCCATCCCCATACGACAGGGCAACGAGCAGTACTTC	CAIPIRQGNEQYF
TRBV7-2	TRBJ2-1	.	.	TGTGCCAGCAGCTTAGCGGGCAGCAACAATGAGCAGTTCTTC	CASSLAGSNNEQFF
TRBV27	TRBJ2-2	many	.	TGTGCCAGCAGTTTATCCAGGGTTGGAGGCGGGGAGCTGTTTTTT	CASSLSRVGGGELFF
TRBV10-3	TRBJ2-7	many	.	TGTGCCATCAGGCCCTTGGCAGGCGTAGGGCAGTACTTC	CAIRPLAGVGQYF
TRBV30	TRBJ1-1	many	.	TGTGCCTGGAGTAGGGCGGCGAACACTGAAGCTTTCTTT	CAWSRAANTEAFF
TRBV20-1	TRBJ2-5	many	TRBD2	TGCAGTGCTCCTGGCCCGTTGCGGGAGGGGAGCGCCCAAGAGACCCAGTACTTC	CSAPGPLREGSAQETQYF
TRBV7-9	TRBJ2-1	few	.	TGTGCCAGCGGCGCTGACAGAAACTACAATGAGCAGTTCTTC	CASGADRNYNEQFF
TRBV5-1	TRBJ2-7	many	.	TGCGCCAGCAGCTTGGGGTTCGGCAGTCGAGCCTACGAGCAGTACTTC	CASSLGFGSRAYEQYF
TRBV29-1	TRBJ1-2	.	TRBD1	TGCAGCGCCAAGGGACAGGGCGATGGCGACACCTTC	CSAKGQGDGDTF
TRBV19	TRBJ2-1	.	TRBD2	TGTGCCAGTAGTATCCGCGGGAGGGCCGAGGATGAGCAGTTCTTC	CASSIRGRAEDEQFF
TRBV7-2	TRBJ2-3	many	TRBD2	TGTGCCAGCAGCTTAGCCCTAGCGGGAAGGGCAGATACGCAGTATTTT	CASSLALAGRADTQYF
TRBV27	TRBJ2-3	once	TRBD2	TGTGCCAGCAGTTGGGGGACTAGCGGGAAGGATACGCAGTATTTT	CASSWGTSGKDTQYF
TRBV28	TRBJ1-1	many	.	TGTGCCAGCAGGATAGCTGGGGTCGGCACTGAAGCTTTCTTT	CASRIAGVGTEAFF
TRBV20-1	TRBJ2-5	many	TRBD1	TGCAGTCCTTCGGGACAGGGGCTGGAAGAGACCCAGTACTTC	CSPSGQGLEETQYF
TRBV12-3/TRBV12-4	TRBJ2-3	many	.	TGTGCCAGCAGTTTCCCCCCTCCACAGTTAACAGATACGCAGTATTTT	CASSFPPPQLTDTQYF
TRBV20-1	TRBJ1-2	few	TRBD1	TGCAGTGCTAGAGCTTCCGGCAGGGGGCGCCGTTATGGCTACACCTTC	CSARASGRGRRYGYTF
TRBV7-3	TRBJ2-2	many	TRBD2	TGTGCCAGCAGAGGACCTGGGGCTAGCGGTTCCCACACCGGGGAGCTGTTTTTT	CASRGPGASGSHTGELFF
TRBV9	TRBJ2-5	few	TRBD2	TGTGCCAGCAGCGTAAGTCTGGGCGGGAGGTGTCAAGAGACCCAGTACTTC	CASSVSLGGRCQETQYF
TRBV10-3	TRBJ2-7	few	.	TGTGCCATCAAAGGGGACTCCTACGAGCAGTACTTC	CAIKGDSYEQYF